What follows are 11 T cell receptor beta chains derived from one specimen sequenced in a study of response to subunit inactivated influenza vaccine. One entry per CDR3 protein results from TCRdb running MiXCR on the RT-PCR reads. The sample shows about 540,000 distinct CDR3 sequences, roughly 25% of them seen only once. The same specimen was also included in a second study, on T cells expressing NK-cell markers. That report adds: It was by 5'RACE template switching with UMIs that TCR beta cDNA was made.

This specimen consisted of CD4+ T cells sorted from PBMCs, obtained 12 days after vaccination. The receptors come from a man between 50 and 59 years old who received an inactivated influenza vaccine.

This chain uses TRBV5-1 with TRBJ2-2; a possible D gene is TRBD1 (6 bases). The CDR3 contains 13 residues. CDR1 is SGHRS and CDR2 is YFSETQ in the germline V gene. Trimming shortened V by 4 bases and J by 4 bases, and 8 bases separated the two germline ends. CDR3 residues: CASSGQFTGELFF. The CDR3 nucleotides read TGCGCCAGCAGCGGACAGTTCACCGGGGAGCTGTTTTTT.

The V and J genes are TRBV20-1 and TRBJ1-2; 7 bases are a match to TRBD1. The germline gives CDR1 DFQATT, CDR2 SNEGSKA (reference sequence). The junction had 2 bases not matched to a gene; V was cut back by 4 bases and J by 0 bases. This CDR3 region has 13 residues. CDR3 nucleotides: TGCAGTGCTAAGGGACAGCCTAACTATGGCTACACCTTC. Residues: CSAKGQPNYGYTF.

With regard to this clonotype: Possible read error: a much larger clone is one base away. Lacking the conserved final phenylalanine or tryptophan, this CDR3 likely reflects a read error. The chain uses TRBV12-3 or TRBV12-4 and TRBJ1-5; D unresolved. Trimming took off 1 base at V and 7 bases at J, with 11 bases between the two ends. The CDR3 length is 14 residues. The CDR3 nucleotides are TGTGCCAGCAGTTTAGAGCGGGTCGGGCAGCCCCAGCATCTT. It specifies CASSLERVGQPQHL.

The rearrangement uses TRBV6-1 and TRBJ1-5; D is undetermined. The V and J ends lost 6 bases and 4 bases respectively, with 13 bases between them. The CDR3 contains 14 residues. Germline V gene data show CDR1 as MNHNS and CDR2 as SASEGT. CDR3 loop: CASRPAQNNQPQHF. The CDR3, as DNA: TGTGCCAGCAGACCAGCGCAGAATAATCAGCCCCAGCATTTT.

This clonotype came up a few times. The V and J genes are TRBV2 and TRBJ2-1, with 9 bases identical to TRBD1. The junction had 4 bases not matched to a gene; V was cut back by 6 bases and J by 10 bases. CDR1 is SNHLY and CDR2 is FYNNEI in the germline V gene. The CDR3 totals 12 residues. The chain's CDR3 is CASRGQGREQFF. CDR3 bases: TGTGCCAGCAGGGGACAGGGACGGGAGCAGTTCTTC.

This clonotype came up many times. The chain employs TRBV5-1 and TRBJ2-1; D ambiguous. CDR1 is SGHRS and CDR2 is YFSETQ in the germline V gene. There are 12 residues in the CDR3. Trimming took 4 bases from V and 5 from J, leaving 7 bases between them. This CDR3 is CASSPQHNEQFF. CDR3 DNA sequence: TGCGCCAGCAGCCCCCAACACAATGAGCAGTTCTTC.

This clonotype was picked up many times. The V and J genes are TRBV12-3 or TRBV12-4 and TRBJ2-5; D might be TRBD1 or TRBD2, each matching 5 bases. The CDR3 is made up of 12 amino acids. V was pared by 6 bases and J by 14 bases, with 19 bases between. CDR3 in DNA: TGTGCCAGCAGGGTAGCCCCGGGACCCTCCTACTTC. It encodes CASRVAPGPSYF.

The chain recombines TRBV20-1 with TRBJ2-1; a weak D match, TRBD1 (6 bases). This CDR3 contains 12 residues. V was pared by 8 bases and J by 4 bases, with 12 bases between. Germline CDR1 DFQATT, CDR2 SNEGSKA (reference sequence). This CDR3 reads CSTDRQYNEQFF. DNA of the CDR3: TGCAGTACGGACAGACAATACAATGAGCAGTTCTTC.

This clonotype was counted between two and nine times. The chain combines TRBV28 with TRBJ2-7, with TRBD1 matching 8 bases. The CDR3 sequence is 14 residues long. Unmatched junction bases numbered 10, after V lost 10 bases and J lost 2 bases. Germline CDR1 is MDHEN and CDR2 is SYDVKM. Here the CDR3 reads CATGVTGGPYEQYF. The CDR3 DNA reads TGTGCCACCGGGGTAACAGGGGGTCCCTACGAGCAGTACTTC. The complete variable domain, with remaining parts taken from reference TRBV28 and TRBJ2-7, reads DVKVTQSSRYLVKRTGEKVFLECVQDMDHENMFWYRQDPGLGLRLIYFSYDVKMKEKGDIPEGYSVSREKKERFSLILESASTNQTSMYLCATGVTGGPYEQYFGPGTRLTVT.

The CDR3 nucleotides are TGTGCCAGCAGTCAGGCGGTTAGCACAGATACGCAGTATTTT. Its translation: CASSQAVSTDTQYF. V and J are TRBV2 and TRBJ2-3; D gene unclear. CDR3 size: 14 residues. Trimming cost V 5 bases and J 0 bases, with 9 bases left between them. Germline assignment: CDR1 SNHLY and CDR2 FYNNEI.

This clonotype was observed a handful of times. The chain carries TRBV20-1 and TRBJ2-3; TRBD2 matches at 13 bases. Looked up from germline, CDR1 is DFQATT and CDR2 is SNEGSKA (reference sequence). There are 16 residues in the CDR3. V was pared by 1 base and J by 4 bases, with 5 bases of the junction left unmatched. Here the CDR3 reads CSARVGLAGPSDTQYF. In DNA form, the CDR3 reads TGCAGTGCTAGAGTGGGACTAGCGGGGCCATCAGATACGCAGTATTTT.